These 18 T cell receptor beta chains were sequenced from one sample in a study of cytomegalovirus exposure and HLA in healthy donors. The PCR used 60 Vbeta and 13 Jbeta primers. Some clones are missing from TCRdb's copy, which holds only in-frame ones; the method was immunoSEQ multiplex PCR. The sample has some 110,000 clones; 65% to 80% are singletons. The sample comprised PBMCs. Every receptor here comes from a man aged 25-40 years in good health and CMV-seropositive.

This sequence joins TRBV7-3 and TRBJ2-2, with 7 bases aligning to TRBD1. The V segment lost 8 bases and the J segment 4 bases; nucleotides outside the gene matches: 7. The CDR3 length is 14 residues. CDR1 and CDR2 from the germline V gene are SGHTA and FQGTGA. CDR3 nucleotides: TGTGCCAGCGGTTTGGGACAGCCCACCGGGGAGCTGTTTTTT. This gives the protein CASGLGQPTGELFF. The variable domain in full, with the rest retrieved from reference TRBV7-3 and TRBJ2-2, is GAGVSQTPSNKVTEKGKYVELRCDPISGHTALYWYRQSLGQGPEFLIYFQGTGAADDSGLPNDRFFAVRPEGSVSTLKIQRTERGDSAVYLCASGLGQPTGELFFGEGSRLTVL.

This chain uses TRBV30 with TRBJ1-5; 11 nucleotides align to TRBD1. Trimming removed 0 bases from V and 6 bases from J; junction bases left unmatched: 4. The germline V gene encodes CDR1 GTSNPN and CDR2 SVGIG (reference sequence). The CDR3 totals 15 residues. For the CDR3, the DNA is TGTGCCTGGAGTGTACCGGGACAGGGGGTTCAGCCCCAGCATTTT. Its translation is CAWSVPGQGVQPQHF.

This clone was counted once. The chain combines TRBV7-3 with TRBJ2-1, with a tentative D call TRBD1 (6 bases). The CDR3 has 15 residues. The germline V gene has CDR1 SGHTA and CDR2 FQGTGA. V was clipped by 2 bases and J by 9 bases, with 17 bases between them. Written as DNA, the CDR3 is TGTGCCAGCAGCTTAGTTACAGGGTCAAGAGGTGAGCAGTTCTTC. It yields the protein CASSLVTGSRGEQFF.

This CDR3 is CASSSLETKNIQYF. The CDR3 DNA is TGTGCCAGCAGCTCACTAGAGACCAAAAACATTCAGTACTTC. V gene TRBV5-6 combines with J gene TRBJ2-4, with D maybe TRBD2 (5 bases). Germline loops: CDR1 SGHDT, CDR2 YYEEEE. The CDR3 has 14 residues. Between the trimmed V and J ends, which lost 3 bases and 2 bases, there was a span of 9 bases.

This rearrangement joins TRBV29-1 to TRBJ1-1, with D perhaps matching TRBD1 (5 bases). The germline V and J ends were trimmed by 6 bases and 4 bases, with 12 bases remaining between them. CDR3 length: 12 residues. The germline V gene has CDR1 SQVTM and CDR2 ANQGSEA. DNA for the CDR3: TGCAGCGTCTTGACGGGGGGCACTGAAGCTTTCTTT. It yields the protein CSVLTGGTEAFF.

This CDR3 reads CASSHLRGTEAFF. CDR3 nucleotides: TGTGCCAGCAGCCACCTTCGAGGCACTGAAGCTTTCTTT. The chain carries TRBV6-5 and TRBJ1-1; D is uncertain. V lost 6 bases, J lost 4 bases, and 12 bases lay in between. Per the germline V gene, CDR1 is MNHEY and CDR2 is SVGAGI. CDR3 length equals 13 residues.

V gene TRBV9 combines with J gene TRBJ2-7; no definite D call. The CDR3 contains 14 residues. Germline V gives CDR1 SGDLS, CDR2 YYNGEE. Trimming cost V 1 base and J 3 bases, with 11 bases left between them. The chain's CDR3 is CASSVNSGNYEQYF. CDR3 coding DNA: TGTGCCAGCAGCGTAAATTCAGGAAACTACGAGCAGTACTTC.

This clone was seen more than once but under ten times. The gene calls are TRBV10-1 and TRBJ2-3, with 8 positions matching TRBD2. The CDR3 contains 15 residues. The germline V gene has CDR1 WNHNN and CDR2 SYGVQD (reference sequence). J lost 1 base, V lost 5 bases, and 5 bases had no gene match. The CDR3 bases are TGCGCCAGCAGTCTCGGGGGGGATCGCACAGATACGCAGTATTTT. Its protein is CASSLGGDRTDTQYF.

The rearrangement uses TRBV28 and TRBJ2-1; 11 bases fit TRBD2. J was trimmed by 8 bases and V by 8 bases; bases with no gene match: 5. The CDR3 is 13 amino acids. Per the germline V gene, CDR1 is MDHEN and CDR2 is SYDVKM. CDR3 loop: CASGSGGAYEQFF. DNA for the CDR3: TGTGCCAGCGGTAGCGGGGGGGCCTATGAGCAGTTCTTC.

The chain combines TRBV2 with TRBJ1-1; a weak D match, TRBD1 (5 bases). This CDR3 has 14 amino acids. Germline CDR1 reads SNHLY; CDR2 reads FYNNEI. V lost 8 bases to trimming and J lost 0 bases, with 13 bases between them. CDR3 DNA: TGTGCCAGCTTACACAGGTTCATGAACACTGAAGCTTTCTTT. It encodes CASLHRFMNTEAFF.

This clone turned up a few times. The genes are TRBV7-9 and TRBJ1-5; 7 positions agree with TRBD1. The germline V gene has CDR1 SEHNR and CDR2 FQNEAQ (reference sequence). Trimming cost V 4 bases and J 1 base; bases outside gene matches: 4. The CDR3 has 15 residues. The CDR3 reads CASSSTGESNQPQHF. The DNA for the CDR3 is TGTGCCAGCAGCTCAACAGGGGAGAGCAATCAGCCCCAGCATTTT.

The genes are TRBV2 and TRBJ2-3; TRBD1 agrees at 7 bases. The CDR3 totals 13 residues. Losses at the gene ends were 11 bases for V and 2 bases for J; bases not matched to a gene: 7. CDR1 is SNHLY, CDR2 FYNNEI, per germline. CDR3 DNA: TGTGCCGGGAAAAGGGGGCTCACAGATACGCAGTATTTT. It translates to CAGKRGLTDTQYF.

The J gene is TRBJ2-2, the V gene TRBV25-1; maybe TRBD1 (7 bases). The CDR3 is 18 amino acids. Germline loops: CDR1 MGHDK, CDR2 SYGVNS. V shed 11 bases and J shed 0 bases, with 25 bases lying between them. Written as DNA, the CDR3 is TGTGCCTTCCCCCCACACAGGGGAGGAAACCCGAACACCGGGGAGCTGTTTTTT. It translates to CAFPPHRGGNPNTGELFF.

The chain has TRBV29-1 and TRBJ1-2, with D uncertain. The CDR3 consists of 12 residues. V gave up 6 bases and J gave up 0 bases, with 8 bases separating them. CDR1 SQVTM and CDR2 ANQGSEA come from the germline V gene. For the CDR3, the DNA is TGCAGCGTGGAGAGAACTAACTATGGCTACACCTTC. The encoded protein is CSVERTNYGYTF.

DNA of the CDR3: TGTGCCAGCGGAGCGTGGAGTAGCGGGGGGGCCGGGGAGCTGTTTTTT. The encoded protein is CASGAWSSGGAGELFF. The chain joins TRBV27 to TRBJ2-2; 11 nucleotides line up with TRBD2. With 8 bases clipped from V and 6 bases from J, the junction kept 11 bases outside the gene matches. The germline V gene has CDR1 MNHEY and CDR2 SMNVEV (reference sequence). The CDR3 has 16 amino acids.

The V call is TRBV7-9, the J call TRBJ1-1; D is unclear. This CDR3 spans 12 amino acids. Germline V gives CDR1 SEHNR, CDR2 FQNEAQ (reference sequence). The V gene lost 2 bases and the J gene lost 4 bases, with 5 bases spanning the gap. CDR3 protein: CASSLPGTEAFF. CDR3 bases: TGTGCCAGCAGCTTACCAGGCACTGAAGCTTTCTTT.

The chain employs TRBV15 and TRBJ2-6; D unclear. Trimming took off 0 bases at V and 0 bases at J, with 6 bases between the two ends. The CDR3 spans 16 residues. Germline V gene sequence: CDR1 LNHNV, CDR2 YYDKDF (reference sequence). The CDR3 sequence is CATSRDPGSGANVLTF. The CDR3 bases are TGTGCCACCAGCAGAGACCCGGGCTCTGGGGCCAACGTCCTGACTTTC.

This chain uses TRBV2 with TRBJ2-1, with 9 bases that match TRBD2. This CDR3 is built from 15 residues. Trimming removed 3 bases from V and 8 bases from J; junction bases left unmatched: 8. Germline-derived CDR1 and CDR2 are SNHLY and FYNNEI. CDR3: CASSDQAGGRHEQFF. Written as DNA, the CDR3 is TGTGCCAGCAGTGATCAGGCGGGGGGGCGGCATGAGCAGTTCTTC. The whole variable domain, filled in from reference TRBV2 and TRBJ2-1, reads EPEVTQTPSHQVTQMGQEVILRCVPISNHLYFYWYRQILGQKVEFLVSFYNNEISEKSEIFDDQFSVERPDGSNFTLKIRSTKLEDSAMYFCASSDQAGGRHEQFFGPGTRLTVL.